A single sample is the source of the 25 T cell receptor beta chains below, sequenced in a study of PD-L1 blockade in urothelial cancer. TCRdb's copy holds only in-frame clones and misses some; the assay was immunoSEQ multiplex PCR. The sample lists tens of thousands of clones, about 88% occurring once. Indicated time point: peripheral blood 6 weeks after treatment start. The sequenced sample was PBMCs, obtained around atezolizumab (anti-PD-L1) treatment. The receptors derive from a man aged 60-69 years with urothelial cancer.

The rearrangement uses TRBV10-3 and TRBJ2-3, with unresolved D. The CDR3 runs 13 residues. Per the germline V gene, CDR1 is ENHRY and CDR2 is SYGVKD. Trimming took off 4 bases at V and 2 bases at J, with 7 bases between the two ends. Written as DNA, the CDR3 is TGTGCCATCAGTGCACAGTACACAGATACGCAGTATTTT. Its protein product is CAISAQYTDTQYF.

V and J are TRBV4-3 and TRBJ2-2; weak D call: TRBD2 (5 bases). Trimming took 4 bases from V and 0 from J, leaving 15 bases between them. This CDR3 region has 17 residues. Germline V gene sequence: CDR1 LGHNA, CDR2 YSLEER. The CDR3 sequence is CASSRSMGETNTGELFF. CDR3 in DNA: TGCGCCAGCAGCCGTTCGATGGGAGAAACGAACACCGGGGAGCTGTTTTTT.

The chain joins TRBV14 to TRBJ2-7; 8 bases are a match to TRBD1. The CDR3 loop spans 17 amino acids. Germline assignment: CDR1 SGHDN and CDR2 FVKESK. Trimming at V came to 4 bases and at J to 2 bases, leaving 13 bases not matched to a gene. The DNA of the CDR3 is TGTGCCAGCAGCCCCGGGACAGGAAAAGTATCGGCCTACGAGCAGTACTTC. Its translation: CASSPGTGKVSAYEQYF.

In its sample, this clone was seen a few times. The chain recombines TRBV4-3 with TRBJ1-5; D is possibly TRBD1 (5 bases). There are 15 residues in the CDR3. The germline gives CDR1 LGHNA, CDR2 YSLEER. Trimming removed 1 base from V and 7 bases from J, with 14 bases in between. The CDR3, as DNA: TGCGCCAGCAGCCAAGGTCATACTGGGGCCCAGCCCCAGCATTTT. This translates into CASSQGHTGAQPQHF.

This chain joins TRBV7-6 and TRBJ2-7; 7 bases are shared with TRBD2. CDR1 is SGHVS and CDR2 is FNYEAQ in the germline V gene. Trimming removed 5 bases from V and 1 base from J; junction bases left unmatched: 11. The CDR3 has 16 residues. CDR3 in amino acids: CASSLTKGGTSYEQYF. The DNA of the CDR3 is TGTGCCAGCAGCCTCACCAAGGGAGGGACTTCCTACGAGCAGTACTTC. Combining the CDR3 with reference TRBV7-6 and TRBJ2-7 gives the whole variable domain GAGVSQSPRYKVTKRGQDVALRCDPISGHVSLYWYRQALGQGPEFLTYFNYEAQQDKSGLPNDRFSAERPEGSISTLTIQRTEQRDSAMYRCASSLTKGGTSYEQYFGPGTRLTVT.

V and J are TRBV6-4 and TRBJ2-2, with D perhaps matching TRBD2 (5 bases). Germline CDR1 MRHNA, CDR2 SNTAGT. V gave up 6 bases and J gave up 1 base, with 6 bases separating them. The CDR3 is 13 amino acids. As DNA, the CDR3 is TGTGCCAGCAGGAGCGGGAACACCGGGGAGCTGTTTTTT. Its translation: CASRSGNTGELFF.

J is TRBJ1-4 and V is TRBV10-3; D uncertain. Germline assignment: CDR1 ENHRY and CDR2 SYGVKD. The CDR3 contains 13 residues. V was clipped by 3 bases and J by 8 bases, with 10 bases between them. The CDR3 DNA sequence: TGTGCCATCAGTGACCAGGAAGGAGAAAAACTGTTTTTT. It yields the protein CAISDQEGEKLFF.

The CDR3 DNA reads TGTGCCAGCAGCCAAGGGGGCGCGAATGGCTACACCTTC. It specifies CASSQGGANGYTF. The gene calls are TRBV28 and TRBJ1-2; 7 bases line up with TRBD1. V was pared by 6 bases and J by 6 bases, with 7 bases of the junction left unmatched. Per germline, CDR1 MDHEN and CDR2 SYDVKM. The CDR3 sequence is 13 residues long.

The CDR3 coding sequence is TGTGCCAGCAGCTCCGACGGACAGACTGGAAACACCATATATTTT. It codes for CASSSDGQTGNTIYF. This sequence joins TRBV5-6 and TRBJ1-3; D may be TRBD1 (6 bases). The germline CDR1 and CDR2 sequences are SGHDT and YYEEEE. Trimming shortened V by 3 bases and J by 2 bases, and 12 bases separated the two germline ends. There are 15 residues in the CDR3.

This clone was recorded once. This chain links TRBV9 with TRBJ2-1; 10 bases agree with TRBD2. The CDR3 runs 18 residues. V trimming: 0 bases; J trimming: 2 bases; junction bases outside the gene matches: 8. Germline V gives CDR1 SGDLS, CDR2 YYNGEE. CDR3 DNA sequence: TGTGCCAGCAGCGTAGCAACTAGCGGGATAGGGGCCTACAATGAGCAGTTCTTC. It encodes CASSVATSGIGAYNEQFF.

The count of this clone is one. This sequence joins TRBV29-1 and TRBJ1-1; possible D gene TRBD1, 5 bases. CDR1 and CDR2 from the germline V gene are SQVTM and ANQGSEA. The CDR3 consists of 15 residues. Trimming stripped 5 bases from V and 4 bases from J, with 20 bases between. The CDR3 protein is CSVFQQGYRSTEAFF. CDR3 bases: TGCAGCGTTTTCCAGCAGGGTTACAGAAGCACTGAAGCTTTCTTT.

The CDR3 sequence is CASSWASLSKNIQYF. DNA for the CDR3: TGTGCCAGCAGCTGGGCTTCCCTATCCAAAAACATTCAGTACTTC. The chain employs TRBV7-2 and TRBJ2-4; D gene uncertain. This CDR3 spans 15 amino acids. V was cut by 4 bases and J by 2 bases, with 12 bases left in between. The V gene's germline CDR1 is SGHTA and CDR2 FQGNSA.

The V and J genes are TRBV19 and TRBJ1-5, with 8 bases fitting TRBD1. There are 14 residues in the CDR3. Germline values: CDR1 LNHDA, CDR2 SQIVND (reference sequence). With V trimmed by 6 bases and J by 6 bases, 7 bases remained unmatched. For the CDR3, the DNA is TGTGCCAGTAGCCCGACAGGGGATGGTCAGCCCCAGCATTTT. Translation: CASSPTGDGQPQHF.

The rearrangement uses TRBV7-9 and TRBJ1-5, with D possibly being TRBD1 (5 bases). Germline CDR1 and CDR2: SEHNR and FQNEAQ (reference sequence). Trimming took off 4 bases at V and 0 bases at J, with 10 bases between the two ends. The CDR3 sequence is 15 residues long. CDR3 protein: CASSSREPSNQPQHF. The CDR3 DNA reads as TGTGCCAGCAGCTCCAGGGAACCTAGCAATCAGCCCCAGCATTTT.

The gene calls are TRBV18 and TRBJ1-1, with D maybe TRBD1 (5 bases). V lost 5 bases to trimming and J lost 0 bases, with 7 bases between them. The CDR3 is made up of 13 amino acids. CDR1 is KGHSH and CDR2 is LQKENI in the germline V gene. The CDR3 is CASSETVNTEAFF. The CDR3 DNA follows: TGTGCCAGCTCAGAGACAGTGAACACTGAAGCTTTCTTT.

This rearrangement joins TRBV5-8 to TRBJ2-3; maybe TRBD2 (5 bases). The V gene lost 3 bases and the J gene lost 2 bases, with 7 bases spanning the gap. Germline V gene data show CDR1 as SGHTS and CDR2 as YDEGEE. The CDR3 spans 13 residues. The CDR3 here is CASSSDFTDTQYF. CDR3 bases: TGTGCCAGCAGCTCGGACTTCACAGATACGCAGTATTTT.

The rearrangement uses TRBV12-5 and TRBJ2-3, with a weak D call TRBD1 (6 bases). The CDR3 runs 14 residues. Per germline, CDR1 LGHNT and CDR2 FRNRAP. V lost 5 bases to trimming and J lost 2 bases, with 11 bases between them. The CDR3 loop reads CASGRDTDTDTQYF. Written as DNA, the CDR3 is TGTGCTAGTGGTAGGGACACGGACACAGATACGCAGTATTTT.

The V and J genes are TRBV6-5 and TRBJ1-4; 9 nucleotides match TRBD1. The V gene's germline CDR1 is MNHEY and CDR2 SVGAGI. V dropped 2 bases and J dropped 7; count of bases not matched to a gene: 8. This CDR3 contains 16 residues. In DNA, the CDR3 is TGTGCCAGCAGTTACGTGGGACAGGGCTTTGTTGAAAAACTGTTTTTT. Its protein is CASSYVGQGFVEKLFF.

The chain combines TRBV6-5 with TRBJ1-6; 9 bases fit TRBD1. V shed 0 bases and J 8 bases; nucleotides not matched to a gene: 5. Per germline, CDR1 MNHEY and CDR2 SVGAGI. This CDR3 has 16 residues. CDR3 protein: CASSYSWTGVDSPLHF. CDR3 coding DNA: TGTGCCAGCAGTTACTCCTGGACAGGGGTCGATTCACCCCTCCACTTT.

The genes are TRBV30 and TRBJ2-1, with D possibly being TRBD2 (6 bases). Trimming removed 8 bases from V and 4 bases from J, with 12 bases in between. This CDR3 contains 12 residues. Germline V gives CDR1 GTSNPN, CDR2 SVGIG (reference sequence). CDR3 in amino acids: CAQSGVYNEQFF. The CDR3, as DNA: TGTGCCCAATCGGGGGTTTACAATGAGCAGTTCTTC.

This sequence joins TRBV6-5 and TRBJ2-7; 9 positions agree with TRBD1. Germline CDR1 and CDR2: MNHEY and SVGAGI. The CDR3 has 16 amino acids. Trimming removed 4 bases from V and 5 bases from J; junction bases left unmatched: 12. The CDR3 loop reads CASSSQSGTGIHEQYF. The CDR3 DNA reads TGTGCCAGCAGTTCGCAATCCGGGACAGGGATACACGAGCAGTACTTC.

The chain employs TRBV19 and TRBJ2-1, with D tentatively TRBD1 (5 bases). Trimming shortened V by 8 bases and J by 7 bases, and 12 bases separated the two germline ends. CDR3 length: 12 amino acids. Germline CDR1 is LNHDA and CDR2 is SQIVND (reference sequence). CDR3 sequence (DNA): TGTGCCAGTGGAACAGGATGGAATGAGCAGTTCTTC. This translates into CASGTGWNEQFF.

This clone appeared once. V and J are TRBV11-3 and TRBJ2-7; tentative D call: TRBD2 (5 bases). Trimming took off 5 bases at V and 5 bases at J, with 13 bases between the two ends. The germline gives CDR1 SGHNT, CDR2 YENEEA. The CDR3 extends over 13 amino acids. CDR3 protein: CASSPGPRDEQYF. The CDR3 region has the DNA TGTGCCAGCAGCCCCGGGCCGAGGGACGAGCAGTACTTC.

This chain links TRBV5-6 with TRBJ2-7; D call uncertain. The ends were cut back, 0 bases at V and 4 bases at J, with 8 bases in the middle. Germline CDR1 SGHDT, CDR2 YYEEEE. The CDR3 loop spans 13 amino acids. The CDR3: CASSLVHHYEQYF. DNA for the CDR3: TGTGCCAGCAGCTTGGTACACCATTACGAGCAGTACTTC.

This clone has only a few counts. The chain joins TRBV27 to TRBJ2-2; 10 bases align to TRBD1. Germline CDR1 reads MNHEY; CDR2 reads SMNVEV (reference sequence). CDR3 length: 15 residues. V lost 1 base to trimming and J lost 5 bases; unmatched junction nucleotides: 1. For the CDR3, the DNA is TGTGCCAGCAGTTTATGGACAGGGGGGACCGGGGAGCTGTTTTTT. It codes for CASSLWTGGTGELFF.